The T cell receptor beta chain described here comes from a study of cytomegalovirus exposure and HLA in healthy donors. Study-wide findings and caveats: Researchers catalogued some 160 TCR beta chains as cytomegalovirus-associated.

The CDR3 is 16 residues long. The germline V gene encodes CDR1 SEHNR and CDR2 FQNEAQ (reference sequence). Trimming took 5 bases from V and 3 from J; bases not matched to a gene: 10. The assay was immunoSEQ multiplex PCR, and TCRdb's table has in-frame clones only and misses some. The sample holds 70,000 or so clones, about 95% seen once. Worth noting for this clone: Its antigen is currently unknown.

Specimen: PBMCs. This clonotype was obtained from a woman younger than 30 in good health and CMV-seronegative. The chain links TRBV7-9 to TRBJ2-3; 8 bases align to TRBD1. The CDR3 region has the DNA TGTGCCAGCAGCCCGGGAGACAGGGGATGGACAGATACGCAGTATTTT. It is translated as CASSPGDRGWTDTQYF.